The rows below give T cell receptor beta chains drawn from one sample of a study of blood T cells in healthy people across ages. MiXCR, run by TCRdb on the 5' RACE reads, gives a single entry per CDR3 protein. The data hold about 720,000 distinct CDR3 sequences, with around a fifth observed a single time. The sample comprised blood. These receptors were taken from a man aged 65 to 85 in good health. The conserved cysteine and the conserved F or W are not part of the CDR3 here. Only part of the rows carry a size: once, few, many, or a class if the clone is expanded.

v_gene | abundance | CDR3aa
TRBV12-3/TRBV12-4 | few | AGKGPGLHTEAF
TRBV25-1 | . | ASSDPQATSYEQY
TRBV5-1 | . | ASSGGTASYNEQF
TRBV20-1 | few | SARARGTQPQH
TRBV20-1 | . | SAPTTGAGTEAF
TRBV18 | . | ASSPQRAGQGVSEQY
TRBV20-1 | . | SAPHSYEQY
TRBV29-1 | . | SVEVGWGAETQY
TRBV5-1 | few | ASSRIPGQNTEAF
TRBV7-9 | many | ASSFGLYTDTQY
TRBV5-5 | . | ASSPAQGMNTEAF
TRBV6-6 | . | ASSGTGGYGYT
TRBV15 | few | ATETPGLETQY
TRBV29-1 | many | SVMDRNYGYT
TRBV5-1 | many | ASSFQETQY
TRBV25-1 | . | ASSESGELF
TRBV7-2 | few | ASSPRQRGGDTQY
TRBV13 | . | ASSFYPRSGVRTDTQY
TRBV9 | . | ASSVEGGAKNIQY
TRBV29-1 | few | SVEGGQNYEQY
TRBV20-1 | . | SASEAFSNQPQH
TRBV7-3 | many | ASSLYRNTEAF